This section outlines one TCR beta chain sequence together with its context. Its antigen remains unidentified. Base quality data are lacking; no much larger clone is found one base away. RNA was extracted with the RNeasy kit and about 0.5 to 1 ug was reverse transcribed using random hexamers. The immunoSEQ multiplex PCR assay, which covers 54 Vbeta and 13 Jbeta segments, was used to amplify TCR beta CDR3 regions. PCR amplification bias was corrected by using a synthetic template baseline for primer optimization and computational correction. Concerning the study's data processing: Only productive sequences were kept, with reads annotated to V, D and J genes according to IMGT and analyzed in immunoSEQ Analyzer. Clonality was calculated as one minus the Shannon entropy normalized by log2 of the number of productive unique sequences. For each patient and control, public and private clones were evaluated within the 100 most prevalent clones. Clones were defined as Susac-specific if absent from the healthy and MS cohorts, from approximately 1,100 published viral clones and from other ImmuneACCESS disease sequences. TCRdb cleaned the public reads at Q25 with fastp, built clones with MiXCR and kept in-frame beta chains. Every distinct CDR3 protein forms one entry, paired with its most common genes and DNA. Here the V and J calls rest on TCRdb's processing, not on the authors' analysis. The table for this sample lists 110,000 or so distinct CDR3 sequences; roughly 95% of them were counted only once. Of the sample, about 0.1% falls within the top ten clones.

V drops 3 bases and J drops 2 bases, leaving 15 bases in between. CDR1 KGHSH and CDR2 LQKENI were looked up in the germline V gene. From the cysteine up to the phenylalanine, the CDR3 has a length of 16 residues. Just the 48-base CDR3 DNA is kept, in frame starting at base 1. Peripheral blood CD8+ and CD4+ T cells from healthy donors, Susac syndrome patients and multiple sclerosis patients were profiled by high-throughput TCR beta sequencing. Healthy donors were included as age- and sex-matched controls. Bulk CD8+ and CD4+ T cells were purified magnetically by negative isolation, whereas CD8+ TEMRA cells were enriched by FACS. Blood was drawn into EDTA tubes, processed within 24 hours, and PBMCs were isolated by density gradient centrifugation. PBMCs intended for TCR sequencing were cryopreserved in liquid nitrogen and were subsequently thawed in a 37 degrees C water bath. The sorted or isolated CD4+, CD8+ and CD8+ TEMRA cells reached a purity of at least 90%.

This sample stems from a study of CD8 T cells in Susac syndrome (dated by TCRdb to the late 2010s). Regarding the complete study: Whether CD8+ T cell activation and differentiation in Susac syndrome was antigen driven was tested using repertoire sequencing. Summary of the overall study and its limitations: The TCR sequencing and HLA analysis was acknowledged to have included a relatively small number of individuals.

Sequenced input: CD4+ T cells from PBMCs. The rearrangement combines TRBV18 with TRBJ2-3, with the D segment possibly TRBD1 or TRBD2, each aligning over 5 bases. This TCR was sampled from a human donor in good health. The nucleotides are TGTGCCAGCTCACCCCCGGGACGATCCGTCACAGATACGCAGTATTTT. The encoded protein is CASSPPGRSVTDTQYF.